Only a few counts were recorded for the clone carrying this TCR beta chain. This sample stems from a study of identical twins. TCRdb itself ran the 5' RACE reads through MiXCR, one entry per CDR3 protein. The sample carries approximately 590,000 distinct CDR3 sequences, approximately 10% recorded once. V lost 6 bases, J lost 2 bases, and 5 bases stayed unmatched. The length of the CDR3 is 15 residues. CDR1 and CDR2 from the germline V gene are MNHEY and SVGEGT. The data were also submitted as part of a second study, on yellow fever vaccine responses in identical twins.

The genes are TRBV6-2 or TRBV6-3 and TRBJ2-1; 9 bases line up with TRBD1. The sequenced material came from PBMCs. The receptor's source is a woman between 18 and 30 years old in good health. The CDR3 loop reads CASSPRDRAYNEQFF. Here the CDR3 DNA reads TGTGCCAGCAGCCCCCGGGACAGGGCCTACAATGAGCAGTTCTTC.